This TCR beta chain was identified in a study of shared clonotypes between healthy human individuals. Only in-frame clones appear in the TCRdb table, and some are missing; sequencing was by immunoSEQ multiplex PCR. The data contain roughly 660,000 clones, less than 95% of them singletons. Germline CDR1 is SGHKS and CDR2 is YYEKEE (reference sequence). The CDR3 loop spans 15 amino acids. V lost 1 base and J 3 bases, leaving 11 bases between the germline ends. The origin of this receptor is a man aged 18-30 years in good health. Some clones in this sample may be carry-over from other donors' samples. The rearrangement links TRBV5-5 to TRBJ1-3; no definite D call. The specimen was memory CD8+ T cells from PBMCs. Regarding subset: CD45RO+ cells pooled with CCR7-negative TemRA cells. Written as DNA, the CDR3 is TGTGCCAGCAGCTTGATAGCCACGAGTGGAAACACCATATATTTT. Translation gives CASSLIATSGNTIYF.